The 17 T cell receptor beta chains below come from one sample, sequenced in a study of cytomegalovirus exposure and HLA in healthy donors (dated by TCRdb to 2015 to 2018). Preparation of the library involved the immunoSEQ multiplex PCR assay. A mixture of 60 forward primers for TCR Vbeta segments and 13 reverse primers for TCR Jbeta segments was used in the multiplex PCR. This immuneACCESS table, as held by TCRdb, lists in-frame sequences with V and J called but not all clones. Of the missing ones, under half trace to an unresolved V gene in checked studies; the others have no known cause. This sample holds hundreds of thousands of clones; over 65% were observed only once. The ten largest clones add up to around 15% of the sample. The sample was PBMCs. These receptors came from a middle-aged man in good health and CMV-seronegative.

The gene calls are TRBV4-2 and TRBJ1-1; 10 nucleotides match TRBD1. Germline CDR1 and CDR2: LGHNA and YNFKEQ. The CDR3 has 14 amino acids. The V segment lost 4 bases and the J segment 2 bases; nucleotides outside the gene matches: 1. The CDR3 protein is CASSRQGANTEAFF. DNA of the CDR3: TGTGCCAGCAGCCGACAGGGGGCTAACACTGAAGCTTTCTTT.

This clone has a handful of counts. The V and J genes are TRBV7-3 and TRBJ2-3, with a weak D call TRBD1 (5 bases). The germline gives CDR1 SGHTA, CDR2 FQGTGA. The V end lost 3 bases, the J end lost 2 bases, and 9 bases lay between the germline ends. This CDR3 has 14 amino acids. The DNA for the CDR3 is TGTGCCAGCAGCTTTGGACAAGCCACAGATACGCAGTATTTT. Its protein is CASSFGQATDTQYF. Full variable domain (outside the CDR3, taken from reference TRBV7-3 and TRBJ2-3): GAGVSQTPSNKVTEKGKYVELRCDPISGHTALYWYRQSLGQGPEFLIYFQGTGAADDSGLPNDRFFAVRPEGSVSTLKIQRTERGDSAVYLCASSFGQATDTQYFGPGTRLTVL.

This chain links TRBV25-1 with TRBJ2-6; a weak D match, TRBD1 (6 bases). The CDR3 contains 15 residues. The germline V gene encodes CDR1 MGHDK and CDR2 SYGVNS. Trimming removed 3 bases at V and 3 bases at J, with 9 bases between. The CDR3 loop reads CASSEQGNGANVLTF. The CDR3 nucleotides read TGTGCCAGCAGTGAGCAGGGGAATGGGGCCAACGTCCTGACTTTC. Filled out from reference TRBV25-1 and TRBJ2-6, the complete variable domain reads EADIYQTPRYLVIGTGKKITLECSQTMGHDKMYWYQQDPGMELHLIHYSYGVNSTEKGDLSSESTVSRIRTEHFPLTLESARPSHTSQYLCASSEQGNGANVLTFGAGSRLTVL.

A few counts support this clone. V usage is TRBV7-2 and J usage is TRBJ1-4, with 7 bases fitting TRBD1. The V gene's germline CDR1 is SGHTA and CDR2 FQGNSA. This CDR3 contains 14 residues. With V trimmed by 3 bases and J by 8 bases, 6 bases remained unmatched. CDR3 DNA: TGTGCCAGCAGCTTCGTACAGGGGCGGGAAAAACTGTTTTTT. It is translated as CASSFVQGREKLFF.

The rearrangement links TRBV5-4 to TRBJ1-1, with TRBD1 as a possible D gene (5 bases). Trimming stripped 4 bases from V and 0 bases from J, with 7 bases between. The CDR3 loop spans 13 amino acids. Germline V gives CDR1 SGHNT, CDR2 YYREEE (reference sequence). CDR3 in amino acids: CASSRGLNTEAFF. CDR3 coding DNA: TGTGCCAGCAGCAGGGGTTTGAACACTGAAGCTTTCTTT.

The rearrangement uses TRBV28 and TRBJ2-3; 9 bases align to TRBD1. This CDR3 has 16 residues. Germline-derived CDR1 and CDR2 are MDHEN and SYDVKM. V shed 6 bases and J 0 bases; nucleotides not matched to a gene: 7. In DNA form, the CDR3 reads TGTGCCAGCAGCCTTCCGGGACAGGGTAGCACAGATACGCAGTATTTT. Residues: CASSLPGQGSTDTQYF.

V usage is TRBV19 and J usage is TRBJ2-7; TRBD2 might be the D (6 bases). This CDR3 is 11 amino acids long. Between the trimmed V and J ends, which lost 8 bases and 9 bases, there was a span of 14 bases. Germline lookup yields CDR1 LNHDA and CDR2 SQIVND (reference sequence). As DNA, the CDR3 is TGTGCCAGTTCCGGGCCCGGGGGGCAGTACTTC. Protein sequence: CASSGPGGQYF.

The gene calls are TRBV30 and TRBJ1-1, with TRBD1 as a possible D gene (5 bases). Germline CDR1 GTSNPN, CDR2 SVGIG (reference sequence). The CDR3 is 16 amino acids. Trimming took off 3 bases at V and 1 base at J, with 18 bases between the two ends. Here the CDR3 reads CAWSGLGDGQNTEAFF. CDR3 DNA sequence: TGTGCCTGGAGCGGACTAGGGGATGGGCAGAACACTGAAGCTTTCTTT.

V is TRBV5-1 and J is TRBJ2-3; 8 nucleotides agree with TRBD2. Germline V gene data show CDR1 as SGHRS and CDR2 as YFSETQ. Unmatched junction bases numbered 12, after V lost 4 bases and J lost 5 bases. The CDR3 has 16 residues. CDR3 in amino acids: CASSRTSGAAKDTQYF. The CDR3 DNA follows: TGCGCCAGCAGCAGAACTAGCGGTGCGGCGAAAGATACGCAGTATTTT.

This clone came up once. The J gene is TRBJ1-3, the V gene TRBV6-6; D possibly corresponds to TRBD1 (5 bases). V was pared by 1 base and J by 4 bases, with 11 bases between. The CDR3 runs 15 residues. Germline CDR1 and CDR2: MNHNY and SVGAGI (reference sequence). The CDR3 DNA follows: TGTGCCAGCAGTTACTTCCTTCCAGGGGGAAACACCATATATTTT. Translating gives CASSYFLPGGNTIYF.

The chain is built from TRBV5-1 and TRBJ2-3; perhaps TRBD2 as D (6 bases). V shed 1 base and J shed 6 bases, with 15 bases lying between them. Per germline, CDR1 SGHRS and CDR2 YFSETQ. CDR3 length: 15 residues. CDR3 bases: TGCGCCAGCAGCTTGTTTGGAGGGGTAGGGGATACGCAGTATTTT. It yields the protein CASSLFGGVGDTQYF.

In regard to this clone: The sample contains more than one DNA sequence encoding this CDR3. The chain is built from TRBV7-2 and TRBJ2-1, with unresolved D. CDR3 length equals 13 residues. Germline-derived CDR1 and CDR2 are SGHTA and FQGNSA. Trimming pared 2 bases from V and 3 bases from J, leaving 5 bases between. The CDR3 DNA reads TGTGCCAGCAGCTTATCGCGCTACAATGAGCAGTTCTTC. Translating it yields CASSLSRYNEQFF.

This CDR3 is CASSPGPRGNQETQYF. The CDR3 DNA reads TGTGCCAGCAGCCCGGGACCGCGGGGGAACCAAGAGACCCAGTACTTC. The V call is TRBV4-2, the J call TRBJ2-5, with TRBD2 identical over 7 bases. There are 16 residues in the CDR3. Looked up from germline, CDR1 is LGHNA and CDR2 is YNFKEQ. The J segment lost 0 bases and the V segment lost 4 bases, leaving 8 bases of the junction unmatched.

This chain uses TRBV27 with TRBJ2-5; the match to TRBD1 covers 7 bases. The CDR3 runs 13 residues. V lost 6 bases to trimming and J lost 5 bases; unmatched junction nucleotides: 6. The germline V gene has CDR1 MNHEY and CDR2 SMNVEV (reference sequence). The CDR3 here is CASSLDRAETQYF. DNA for the CDR3: TGTGCCAGCAGCCTCGACAGGGCGGAGACCCAGTACTTC.

This clone has a handful of counts. The gene calls are TRBV7-9 and TRBJ2-7, with 8 bases fitting TRBD1. From germline, CDR1 is SEHNR and CDR2 FQNEAQ (reference sequence). Trimming removed 6 bases from V and 0 bases from J; junction bases left unmatched: 10. The CDR3 covers 16 residues. CDR3 loop: CASSLTPGQASYEQYF. The CDR3 nucleotides are TGTGCCAGCAGTTTGACCCCGGGACAGGCCTCCTACGAGCAGTACTTC.

V is TRBV28 and J is TRBJ1-1; D gene uncertain. Germline CDR1 reads MDHEN; CDR2 reads SYDVKM. This CDR3 is 12 amino acids long. V was trimmed by 5 bases and J by 6 bases, leaving 10 bases between them. CDR3 coding DNA: TGTGCCAGCAGTCCCGGGTTGTCTGAAGCTTTCTTT. Amino acids: CASSPGLSEAFF.

This clone was counted a few times. The chain joins TRBV11-2 to TRBJ2-7; 8 positions match TRBD1. The germline V gene encodes CDR1 SGHAT and CDR2 FQNNGV. Losses at the gene ends were 7 bases for V and 2 bases for J; bases not matched to a gene: 10. The CDR3 contains 15 residues. The CDR3 protein is CASTSGGLGPYEQYF. In DNA, the CDR3 is TGTGCCAGCACCTCAGGGGGCCTTGGTCCCTACGAGCAGTACTTC.